This T cell receptor beta chain is from a study of blood T cell repertoires in COVID-19. Looking at the study overall: Specimens from acute and convalescent COVID-19 originated in the United States, Italy and Spain. Sample material is recorded as cDNA or gDNA derived from T cells, B-cell-depleted T cells, or PBMCs.

Authors' analysis steps: Cell counts per sample came from amplifying reference gene primers. The protocol was immunoSEQ multiplex PCR, while the TCRdb copy is restricted to in-frame clones and leaves out a portion. The V and J calls and the clone size are those of that table, but D and trimming were determined from the DNA. The profile shows 300,000 to 400,000 clones, approximately 90% of them singletons. The CDR3 is made up of 15 amino acids. Looked up from germline, CDR1 is KGHSH and CDR2 is LQKENI. Trimming removed 1 base at V and 3 bases at J, with 12 bases between. The clonotype originates from a woman between 45 and 60 years old with active or convalescent COVID-19. The J gene is TRBJ2-5, the V gene TRBV18, with D possibly TRBD2 on 5 matching bases. The sample consisted of peripheral blood. The CDR3 region has the DNA TGTGCCAGCTCACCACGGGTGAGGGTGGAAGAGACCCAGTACTTC. Encoded protein: CASSPRVRVEETQYF.